This entry concerns a single TCR beta chain. Using immunoSEQ multiplex PCR, the repertoire was profiled, and TCRdb retains in-frame clones only, with some absent. The profile shows fewer than 40,000 clones, 90% of them singletons. This sample is part of a study of T cell changes during pregnancy in multiple sclerosis. The CDR3 spans 18 residues. The sequence was collected from a female donor with multiple sclerosis, enrolled in a pregnancy study. This material consisted of CD4+ T cells from peripheral blood mononuclear cells, taken in the second trimester of pregnancy. The rearrangement links TRBV21-1 to TRBJ1-1; TRBD1, the table's D call, was not compared with the DNA. TRBV21-1 is reported as a pseudogene. CDR3 nucleotide sequence: TGTGCCAGCAGCTCGAAACGGCCGGGACAGACGGTGAACACTGAAGCTTTCTTT. Protein: CASSSKRPGQTVNTEAFF.